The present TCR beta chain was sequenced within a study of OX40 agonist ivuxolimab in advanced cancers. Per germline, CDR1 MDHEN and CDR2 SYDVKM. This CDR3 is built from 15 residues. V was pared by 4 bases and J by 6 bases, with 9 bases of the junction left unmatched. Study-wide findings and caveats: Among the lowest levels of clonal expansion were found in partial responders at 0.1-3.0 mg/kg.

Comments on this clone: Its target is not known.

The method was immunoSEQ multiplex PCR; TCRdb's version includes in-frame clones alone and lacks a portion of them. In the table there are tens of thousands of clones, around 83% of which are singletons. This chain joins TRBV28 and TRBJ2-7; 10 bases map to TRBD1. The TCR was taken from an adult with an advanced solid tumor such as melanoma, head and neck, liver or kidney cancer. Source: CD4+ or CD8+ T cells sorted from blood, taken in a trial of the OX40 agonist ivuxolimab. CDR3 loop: CASSSSGQGRLEQYF. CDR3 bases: TGTGCCAGCAGTTCCTCGGGACAGGGGCGTCTCGAGCAGTACTTC.